Presented here are 20 T cell receptor beta chains from one specimen sequenced in a study of shared clonotypes between healthy human individuals. As defined, naive CD8 cells were CD45RO-negative and positively selected for CCR7, with terminally differentiated effector memory CD45RA+ cells excluded. Generated by immunoSEQ multiplex PCR, the TCRdb table keeps only in-frame clones and is missing some. The sample carries about 590,000 clones, roughly 95% recorded once. Sample: naive CD8+ T cells sorted from blood. The receptors here all came from a woman aged 25-40 years in good health.

V gene TRBV7-9 combines with J gene TRBJ1-1, with 10 positions matching TRBD1. V gave up 5 bases and J gave up 3 bases; unmatched junction bases: 9. In germline, CDR1 is SEHNR, CDR2 FQNEAQ (reference sequence). This CDR3 region has 16 residues. The CDR3 loop reads CASSPRDRGADTEAFF. The DNA of the CDR3 is TGTGCCAGCAGCCCCCGGGACAGGGGAGCCGACACTGAAGCTTTCTTT.

The J gene is TRBJ2-1, the V gene TRBV27, with 14 bases lining up with TRBD2. V was pared by 5 bases and J by 3 bases, with 6 bases of the junction left unmatched. The CDR3 spans 17 residues. Germline V gives CDR1 MNHEY, CDR2 SMNVEV (reference sequence). The CDR3 is CASSSGTSGSNYNEQFF. The CDR3 coding sequence is TGTGCCAGCAGTAGCGGGACTAGCGGGAGCAACTACAATGAGCAGTTCTTC.

The genes are TRBV27 and TRBJ2-7; 9 nucleotides align to TRBD2. This CDR3 comprises 15 residues. Germline V gene data show CDR1 as MNHEY and CDR2 as SMNVEV (reference sequence). V was clipped by 7 bases and J by 3 bases; unmatched bases: 10. CDR3 sequence reads: CASNPGVAGDYEQYF. DNA for the CDR3: TGTGCCAGCAACCCCGGTGTAGCGGGGGACTACGAGCAGTACTTC.

The chain carries TRBV5-1 and TRBJ2-1; D remains ambiguous. The V gene lost 2 bases and the J gene lost 10 bases, with 19 bases spanning the gap. In germline, CDR1 is SGHRS, CDR2 YFSETQ. This CDR3 spans 15 amino acids. The CDR3 spells CASSLTDLPAGEQFF. The CDR3 coding sequence is TGCGCCAGCAGCTTAACGGACCTTCCCGCTGGGGAGCAGTTCTTC.

The chain links TRBV19 to TRBJ1-1; D call uncertain. V shed 3 bases and J shed 3 bases, with 5 bases lying between them. The germline CDR1 and CDR2 sequences are LNHDA and SQIVND (reference sequence). The CDR3 consists of 12 residues. In DNA form, the CDR3 reads TGTGCCAGTAGTATCCCACACACTGAAGCTTTCTTT. Amino acids: CASSIPHTEAFF.

The V call is TRBV7-9, the J call TRBJ1-4; D is unclear. CDR3 length equals 13 residues. Trimming shortened V by 2 bases and J by 5 bases, and 6 bases separated the two germline ends. CDR1 SEHNR and CDR2 FQNEAQ come from the germline V gene (reference sequence). For the CDR3, the DNA is TGTGCCAGCAGCTTACCCGAGAATGAAAAACTGTTTTTT. It specifies CASSLPENEKLFF. The variable domain in full, with the rest retrieved from reference TRBV7-9 and TRBJ1-4, is DTGVSQNPRHKITKRGQNVTFRCDPISEHNRLYWYRQTLGQGPEFLTYFQNEAQLEKSRLLSDRFSAERPKGSFSTLEIQRTEQGDSAMYLCASSLPENEKLFFGSGTQLSVL.

For this clone: The sample contains more than one DNA sequence encoding this CDR3. This chain uses TRBV11-2 with TRBJ2-3; D uncertain. Germline V CDR1 and CDR2: SGHAT, FQNNGV. V lost 1 base and J lost 3, with 11 bases in between. This CDR3 is 15 amino acids long. The CDR3 is CASSLGVGSTDTQYF. The CDR3 DNA reads as TGTGCCAGCAGCTTAGGGGTGGGGTCTACAGATACGCAGTATTTT.

V gene TRBV29-1 combines with J gene TRBJ2-2, with D perhaps matching TRBD1 (5 bases). Trimming removed 4 bases at V and 0 bases at J, with 9 bases between. This CDR3 spans 14 amino acids. The V gene's germline CDR1 is SQVTM and CDR2 ANQGSEA. This chain's CDR3 is CSVVDRSNTGELFF. Written as DNA, the CDR3 is TGCAGCGTTGTTGACAGATCGAACACCGGGGAGCTGTTTTTT.

The chain carries TRBV7-8 and TRBJ1-3; 7 bases map to TRBD1. V lost 4 bases to trimming and J lost 3 bases; unmatched junction nucleotides: 6. Germline CDR1 and CDR2: SGHVS and FQNEAQ. There are 15 residues in the CDR3. The CDR3 loop reads CASSYQGVVGNTIYF. CDR3 bases: TGTGCCAGCAGCTACCAGGGGGTTGTTGGAAACACCATATATTTT.

The chain joins TRBV14 to TRBJ2-5; TRBD2 matches 11 bases. Per the germline V gene, CDR1 is SGHDN and CDR2 is FVKESK. V gave up 0 bases and J gave up 2 bases; unmatched junction bases: 8. The CDR3 contains 18 residues. CDR3 nucleotide sequence: TGTGCCAGCAGCCAAGAAGAGTTTTGGACTAGCGGGCAAGAGACCCAGTACTTC. Its protein is CASSQEEFWTSGQETQYF.

This chain's CDR3 is CASSRVVSGDEQYF. CDR3 bases: TGTGCCAGCAGCCGGGTTGTAAGCGGGGACGAGCAGTACTTC. This sequence joins TRBV5-4 and TRBJ2-7; 7 bases are a match to TRBD2. Per the germline V gene, CDR1 is SGHNT and CDR2 is YYREEE (reference sequence). CDR3 length equals 14 residues. J was trimmed by 5 bases and V by 4 bases; bases with no gene match: 9.

The chain is built from TRBV7-9 and TRBJ1-1, with TRBD1 as a possible D gene (5 bases). V shed 7 bases and J shed 2 bases, with 17 bases lying between them. Germline-derived CDR1 and CDR2 are SEHNR and FQNEAQ (reference sequence). CDR3 length: 15 residues. DNA for the CDR3: TGTGCCAGCACCGTATGGGAGGGGAGAAACACTGAAGCTTTCTTT. Protein: CASTVWEGRNTEAFF.

This clone is a singleton in its sample. The chain links TRBV4-1 to TRBJ2-7, with a possible D match to TRBD2 (6 bases). Trimming pared 2 bases from V and 1 base from J, leaving 9 bases between. The CDR3 runs to 14 residues. Germline values: CDR1 MGHRA, CDR2 YSYEKL. CDR3: CASSQTGLSYEQYF. Here the CDR3 DNA reads TGCGCCAGCAGCCAAACCGGACTATCCTACGAGCAGTACTTC.

The chain employs TRBV13 and TRBJ1-1, with D hard to call. The V gene's germline CDR1 is PRHDT and CDR2 FYEKMQ (reference sequence). Trimming shortened V by 2 bases and J by 11 bases, and 21 bases separated the two germline ends. The CDR3 runs 15 residues. The CDR3 DNA reads TGTGCCAGCAGCTTAAGTTCAAGCAGGTACAACGAGGCTTTCTTT. This codes for CASSLSSSRYNEAFF.

This chain uses TRBV27 with TRBJ1-1; no definite D call. Trimming removed 3 bases from V and 5 bases from J, with 10 bases in between. The CDR3 is 13 residues long. Germline V gene lookup returns CDR1 MNHEY and CDR2 SMNVEV (reference sequence). Here the CDR3 reads CASSFGVQTEAFF. As DNA, the CDR3 is TGTGCCAGCAGTTTTGGGGTGCAGACTGAAGCTTTCTTT.

The V and J genes are TRBV28 and TRBJ1-4; tentatively, D is TRBD1 (5 bases). The V gene's germline CDR1 is MDHEN and CDR2 SYDVKM. V lost 5 bases, J lost 5 bases, and 15 bases lay in between. This CDR3 is built from 15 residues. The CDR3 nucleotides are TGTGCCAGCAGTACCCCAGGGTCAGGAAATGAAAAACTGTTTTTT. Translation gives CASSTPGSGNEKLFF.

The chain is built from TRBV6-5 and TRBJ2-7; D is possibly TRBD1 or TRBD2 (5 bases each). The germline V gene has CDR1 MNHEY and CDR2 SVGAGI. Trimming took 0 bases from V and 3 from J, leaving 6 bases between them. The CDR3 loop spans 13 amino acids. The CDR3 bases are TGTGCCAGCAGTTACTCGGGGGTCTACGAGCAGTACTTC. It encodes CASSYSGVYEQYF.

The chain uses TRBV13 and TRBJ2-1; the D gene is possibly TRBD2 (5 bases). The CDR3 is 13 amino acids. V was cut by 2 bases and J by 8 bases, with 10 bases left in between. The germline CDR1 and CDR2 sequences are PRHDT and FYEKMQ (reference sequence). The DNA for the CDR3 is TGTGCCAGCAGCTTATCTAGCTTCGATGAGCAGTTCTTC. This codes for CASSLSSFDEQFF.

In nucleotides, the CDR3 is TGTGCCAGCACGAGCATCACACCGACGCGCAACGTCTGGGGCATGAACACTGAAGCTTTCTTT. Its translation is CASTSITPTRNVWGMNTEAFF. The chain is built from TRBV27 and TRBJ1-1; TRBD1 is a possible D gene (5 bases). Deletions cut 7 bases from V and 0 bases from J, with 33 bases between. The CDR3 runs 21 residues. Germline V CDR1 and CDR2: MNHEY, SMNVEV (reference sequence).

V gene TRBV19 combines with J gene TRBJ2-7; tentative D call: TRBD1 (6 bases). The V gene's germline CDR1 is LNHDA and CDR2 SQIVND (reference sequence). The CDR3 has 13 amino acids. The V end lost 6 bases, the J end lost 3 bases, and 12 bases lay between the germline ends. This CDR3 reads CASSFGQFYEQYF. CDR3 coding DNA: TGTGCCAGTAGCTTCGGACAGTTCTACGAGCAGTACTTC.